The clone carrying this TCR beta chain was counted many times. The antigen remains undetermined. The source of the sample is a study of regulatory T cells in long-lasting Graves disease. Libraries of TCR beta came from iRepertoire HTBI primers plus Arm-PCR of CDR3 regions. TCRdb reanalysed the multiplex PCR reads using MiXCR and keeps one entry per CDR3 protein. This table has 350,000 to 400,000 distinct CDR3 sequences, around 15% appearing once. Time point described: newly diagnosed GD, antithyroid drugs for less than 3 months. With RNA extracted from PBMCs as input, the TCR library was made. Study conclusions and caveats: Persistent patients had more shared public clonotypes (around 2,800) than new patients (about 920).

Germline CDR1 is SNHLY and CDR2 is FYNNEI. This CDR3 comprises 14 residues. V lost 7 bases and J lost 2, with 14 bases in between. The gene calls are TRBV2 and TRBJ1-1; D is uncertain. The material was peripheral blood mononuclear cells (PBMCs), obtained at new diagnosis, from a patient treated with antithyroid drugs. This sequence was found in a female donor with Graves disease. In nucleotides, the CDR3 is TGTGCCAGCAACGAGCCCAGAAGTAACACTGAAGCTTTCTTT. Amino acid sequence: CASNEPRSNTEAFF.